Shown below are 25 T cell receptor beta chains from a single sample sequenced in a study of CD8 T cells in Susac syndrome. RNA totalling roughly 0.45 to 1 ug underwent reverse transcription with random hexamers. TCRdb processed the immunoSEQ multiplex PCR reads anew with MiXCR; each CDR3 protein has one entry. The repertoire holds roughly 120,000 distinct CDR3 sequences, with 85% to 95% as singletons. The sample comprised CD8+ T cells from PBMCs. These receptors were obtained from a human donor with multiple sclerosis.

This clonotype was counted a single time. CDR3 nucleotide sequence: TGTGCCAGCAGTTTGCGGGGGCTGAACACTGAAGCTTTCTTT. This gives the protein CASSLRGLNTEAFF. The rearrangement uses TRBV27 and TRBJ1-1; D perhaps matches TRBD1 (6 bases). The CDR3 runs to 14 residues. Trimming shortened V by 3 bases and J by 0 bases, and 8 bases separated the two germline ends. Germline CDR1 MNHEY, CDR2 SMNVEV (reference sequence).

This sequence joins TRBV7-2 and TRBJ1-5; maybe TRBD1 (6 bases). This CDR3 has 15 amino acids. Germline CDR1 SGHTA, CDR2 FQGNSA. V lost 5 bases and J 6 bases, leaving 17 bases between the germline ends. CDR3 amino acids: CASSARPGAGQPQHF. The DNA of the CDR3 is TGTGCCAGCAGCGCACGTCCAGGGGCTGGTCAGCCCCAGCATTTT.

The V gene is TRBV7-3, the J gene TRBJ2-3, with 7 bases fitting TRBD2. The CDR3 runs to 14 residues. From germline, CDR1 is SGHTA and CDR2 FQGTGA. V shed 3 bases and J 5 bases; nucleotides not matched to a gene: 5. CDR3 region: CASSFLGGGDTQYF. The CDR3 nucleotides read TGTGCCAGCAGCTTTTTGGGCGGGGGAGATACGCAGTATTTT.

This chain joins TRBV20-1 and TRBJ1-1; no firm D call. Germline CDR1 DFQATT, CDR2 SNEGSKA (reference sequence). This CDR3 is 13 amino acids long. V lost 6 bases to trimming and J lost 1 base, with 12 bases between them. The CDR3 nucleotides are TGCAGTGCCCACGCCGACCGGAACACTGAAGCTTTCTTT. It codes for CSAHADRNTEAFF.

The CDR3, as DNA: TGTGCCAGCAGCTTAGCGTTTTGGCCGACGACGTTCGAAAAACTGTTTTTT. Translated: CASSLAFWPTTFEKLFF. V is TRBV7-9 and J is TRBJ1-4; no clear D. In germline, CDR1 is SEHNR, CDR2 FQNEAQ (reference sequence). V was cut by 0 bases and J by 8 bases, with 19 bases left in between. The CDR3 consists of 17 residues.

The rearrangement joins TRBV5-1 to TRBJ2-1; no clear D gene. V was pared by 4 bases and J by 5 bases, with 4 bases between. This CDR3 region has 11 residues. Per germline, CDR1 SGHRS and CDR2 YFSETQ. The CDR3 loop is CASSQNNEQFF. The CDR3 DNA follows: TGCGCCAGCAGCCAAAACAATGAGCAGTTCTTC. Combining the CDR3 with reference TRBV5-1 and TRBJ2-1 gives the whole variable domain KAGVTQTPRYLIKTRGQQVTLSCSPISGHRSVSWYQQTPGQGLQFLFEYFSETQRNKGNFPGRFSGRQFSNSRSEMNVSTLELGDSALYLCASSQNNEQFFGPGTRLTVL.

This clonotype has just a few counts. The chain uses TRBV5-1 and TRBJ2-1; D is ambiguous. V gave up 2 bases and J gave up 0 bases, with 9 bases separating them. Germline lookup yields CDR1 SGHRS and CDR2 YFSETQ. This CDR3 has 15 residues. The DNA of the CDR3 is TGCGCCAGCAGCTTTGGACGGAGCTCCTACAATGAGCAGTTCTTC. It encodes CASSFGRSSYNEQFF.

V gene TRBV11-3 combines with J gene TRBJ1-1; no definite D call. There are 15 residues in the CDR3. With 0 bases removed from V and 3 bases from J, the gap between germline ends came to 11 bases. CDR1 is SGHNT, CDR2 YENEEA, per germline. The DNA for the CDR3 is TGTGCCAGCAGCTTAGACCCTGGTCTGGACACTGAAGCTTTCTTT. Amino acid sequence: CASSLDPGLDTEAFF.

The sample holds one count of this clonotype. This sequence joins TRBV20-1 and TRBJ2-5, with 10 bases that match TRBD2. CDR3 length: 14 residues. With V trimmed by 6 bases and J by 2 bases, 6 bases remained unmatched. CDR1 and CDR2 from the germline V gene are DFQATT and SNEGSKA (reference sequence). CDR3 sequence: CSAGTSEIQETQYF. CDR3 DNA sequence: TGCAGTGCCGGGACTAGCGAGATTCAAGAGACCCAGTACTTC.

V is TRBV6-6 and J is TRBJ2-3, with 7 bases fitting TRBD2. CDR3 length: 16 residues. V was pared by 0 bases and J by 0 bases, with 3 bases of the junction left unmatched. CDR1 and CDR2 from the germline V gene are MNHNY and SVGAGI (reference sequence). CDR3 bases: TGTGCCAGCAGTTACTCGGCTAGCGGAAGCACAGATACGCAGTATTTT. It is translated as CASSYSASGSTDTQYF.

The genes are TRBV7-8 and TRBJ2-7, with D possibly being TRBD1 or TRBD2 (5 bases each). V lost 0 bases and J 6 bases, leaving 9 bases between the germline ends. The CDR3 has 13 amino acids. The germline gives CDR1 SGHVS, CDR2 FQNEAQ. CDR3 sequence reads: CASSLASGGEQYF. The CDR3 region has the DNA TGTGCCAGCAGCTTAGCTTCTGGGGGCGAGCAGTACTTC.

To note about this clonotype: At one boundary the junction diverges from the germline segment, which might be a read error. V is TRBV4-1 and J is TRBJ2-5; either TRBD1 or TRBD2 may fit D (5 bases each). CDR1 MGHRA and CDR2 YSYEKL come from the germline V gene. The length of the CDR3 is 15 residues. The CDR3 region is CASNQYRGGQETQYF. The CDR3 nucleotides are TGCGCCAGCAACCAATATCGGGGCGGCCAAGAGACCCAGTACTTC.

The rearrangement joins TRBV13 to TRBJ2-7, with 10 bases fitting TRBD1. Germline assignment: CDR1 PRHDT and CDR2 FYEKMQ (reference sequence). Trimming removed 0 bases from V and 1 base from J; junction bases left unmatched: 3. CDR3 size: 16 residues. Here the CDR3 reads CASSLGGQGLSYEQYF. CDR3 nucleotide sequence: TGTGCCAGCAGCTTAGGGGGACAGGGGCTTTCCTACGAGCAGTACTTC.

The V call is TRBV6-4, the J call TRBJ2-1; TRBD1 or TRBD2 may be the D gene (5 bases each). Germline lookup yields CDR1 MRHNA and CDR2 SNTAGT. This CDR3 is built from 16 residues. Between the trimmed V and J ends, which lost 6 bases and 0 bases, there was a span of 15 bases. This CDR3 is CASRSGPPSSYNEQFF. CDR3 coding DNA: TGTGCCAGCAGGTCGGGACCGCCGAGCTCCTACAATGAGCAGTTCTTC.

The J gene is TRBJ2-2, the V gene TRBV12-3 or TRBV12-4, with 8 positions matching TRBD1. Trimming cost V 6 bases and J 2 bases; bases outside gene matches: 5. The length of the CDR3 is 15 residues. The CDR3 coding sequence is TGTGCCAGCAGCCCCGACAGGGGTAACACCGGGGAGCTGTTTTTT. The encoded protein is CASSPDRGNTGELFF.

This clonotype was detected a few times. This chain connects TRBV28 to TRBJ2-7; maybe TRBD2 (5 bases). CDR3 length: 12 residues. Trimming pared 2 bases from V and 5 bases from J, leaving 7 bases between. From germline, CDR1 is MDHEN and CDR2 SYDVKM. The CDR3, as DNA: TGTGCCAGCAGTTTACCGGGAAACGAGCAGTACTTC. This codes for CASSLPGNEQYF.

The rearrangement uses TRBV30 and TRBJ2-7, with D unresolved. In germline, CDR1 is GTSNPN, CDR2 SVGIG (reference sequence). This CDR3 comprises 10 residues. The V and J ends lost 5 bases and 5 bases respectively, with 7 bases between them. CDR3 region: CAWGDNEQYF. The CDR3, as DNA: TGTGCCTGGGGAGATAACGAGCAGTACTTC.

The CDR3 DNA follows: TGTGCCAGCAGCTTTCAGTTCCGGGGGGGGAACACTGAAGCTTTCTTT. Translating it yields CASSFQFRGGNTEAFF. This chain links TRBV11-2 with TRBJ1-1; possibly TRBD1 for D (5 bases). In germline, CDR1 is SGHAT, CDR2 FQNNGV. CDR3 size: 16 residues. V shed 3 bases and J shed 1 base, with 15 bases lying between them.

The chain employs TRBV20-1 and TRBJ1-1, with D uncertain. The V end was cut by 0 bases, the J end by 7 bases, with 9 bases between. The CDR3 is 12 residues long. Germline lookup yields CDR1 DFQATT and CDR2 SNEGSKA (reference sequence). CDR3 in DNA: TGCAGTGCTAGAGATCCGCCGGTTGAAGCTTTCTTT. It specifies CSARDPPVEAFF.

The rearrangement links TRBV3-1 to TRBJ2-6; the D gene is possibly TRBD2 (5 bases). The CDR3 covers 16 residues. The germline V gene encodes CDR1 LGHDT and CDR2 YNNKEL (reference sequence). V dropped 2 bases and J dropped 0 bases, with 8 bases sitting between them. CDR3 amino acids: CASSQWRSSGANVLTF. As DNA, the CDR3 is TGTGCCAGCAGCCAATGGAGGAGCTCTGGGGCCAACGTCCTGACTTTC.

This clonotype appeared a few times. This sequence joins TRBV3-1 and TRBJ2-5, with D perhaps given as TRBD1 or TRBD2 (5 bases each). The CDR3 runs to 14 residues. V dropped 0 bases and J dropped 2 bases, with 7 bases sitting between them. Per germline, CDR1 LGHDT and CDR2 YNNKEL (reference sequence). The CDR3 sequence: CASSQDREQETQYF. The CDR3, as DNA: TGTGCCAGCAGCCAAGACAGGGAGCAAGAGACCCAGTACTTC.

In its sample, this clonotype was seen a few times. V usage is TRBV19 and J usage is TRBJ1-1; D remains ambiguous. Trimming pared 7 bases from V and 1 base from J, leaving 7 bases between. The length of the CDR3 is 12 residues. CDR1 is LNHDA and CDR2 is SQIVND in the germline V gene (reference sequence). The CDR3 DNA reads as TGTGCCAGTAAGGACCCGAACACTGAAGCTTTCTTT. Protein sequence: CASKDPNTEAFF.

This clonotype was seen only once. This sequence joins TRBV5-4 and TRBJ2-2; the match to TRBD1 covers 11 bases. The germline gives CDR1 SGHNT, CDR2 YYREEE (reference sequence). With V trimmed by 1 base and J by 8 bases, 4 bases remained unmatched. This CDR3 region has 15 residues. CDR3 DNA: TGTGCCAGCAGCTTGAGGACAGGGGGCTCTGGGGAGCTGTTTTTT. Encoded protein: CASSLRTGGSGELFF.

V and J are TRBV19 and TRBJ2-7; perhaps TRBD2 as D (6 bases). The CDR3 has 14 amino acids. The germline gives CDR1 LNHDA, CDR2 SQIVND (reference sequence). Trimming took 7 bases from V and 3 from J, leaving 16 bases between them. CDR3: CASTMTAAGYEQYF. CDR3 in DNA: TGTGCCAGTACCATGACAGCAGCGGGCTACGAGCAGTACTTC.

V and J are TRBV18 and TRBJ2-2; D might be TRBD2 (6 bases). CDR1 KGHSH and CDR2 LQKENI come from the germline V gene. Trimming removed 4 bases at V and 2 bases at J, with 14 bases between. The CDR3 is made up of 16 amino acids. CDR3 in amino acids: CASSLVWRDNTGELFF. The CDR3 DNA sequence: TGTGCCAGCTCACTCGTATGGCGGGACAACACCGGGGAGCTGTTTTTT.